Each of the 20 T cell receptor beta chains below was sequenced from the same sample in a study of shared clonotypes between healthy human individuals. Some clones are missing from TCRdb's copy, which holds only in-frame ones; the method was immunoSEQ multiplex PCR. The table records over 850,000 clones, around three quarters of them present only once. The sample was memory CD4+ T cells from PBMCs. The subset here: CD45RA-negative fraction. These receptors all stem from a man between 18 and 29 years old in good health. Some clones in this sample may be carry-over from other donors' samples.

J is TRBJ2-4 and V is TRBV28; D is unresolved. The CDR3 is 14 residues long. Trimming cost V 4 bases and J 6 bases, with 13 bases left between them. Per germline, CDR1 MDHEN and CDR2 SYDVKM. CDR3 in DNA: TGTGCCAGCAGTTCGAGATTCAGTGGAAACATTCAGTACTTC. The encoded protein is CASSSRFSGNIQYF.

The chain is built from TRBV9 and TRBJ2-1; D is ambiguous. Trimming shortened V by 5 bases and J by 2 bases, and 8 bases separated the two germline ends. Germline V CDR1 and CDR2: SGDLS, YYNGEE. The CDR3 consists of 13 residues. CDR3 DNA sequence: TGTGCCAGCAGTCGGTGGACCTACAATGAGCAGTTCTTC. This sequence encodes CASSRWTYNEQFF. Looking up the rest from reference TRBV9 and TRBJ2-1 gives the full variable domain: DSGVTQTPKHLITATGQRVTLRCSPRSGDLSVYWYQQSLDQGLQFLIQYYNGEERAKGNILERFSAQQFPDLHSELNLSSLELGDSALYFCASSRWTYNEQFFGPGTRLTVL.

V and J are TRBV19 and TRBJ1-1; 8 nucleotides match TRBD1. CDR1 is LNHDA and CDR2 is SQIVND in the germline V gene (reference sequence). The CDR3 runs 16 residues. After removal of 0 bases from V and 3 bases from J, the junction contained 6 bases not matched to a gene. CDR3: CASSIEQGGPDTEAFF. CDR3 DNA sequence: TGTGCCAGTAGTATAGAACAGGGGGGGCCTGACACTGAAGCTTTCTTT. The variable domain in full, with the rest retrieved from reference TRBV19 and TRBJ1-1, is DGGITQSPKYLFRKEGQNVTLSCEQNLNHDAMYWYRQDPGQGLRLIYYSQIVNDFQKGDIAEGYSVSREKKESFPLTVTSAQKNPTAFYLCASSIEQGGPDTEAFFGQGTRLTVV.

For this clone: This sample also contains other DNA sequences that code for the same CDR3. The V gene is TRBV28, the J gene TRBJ1-1; no reliable D call. The CDR3 has 12 amino acids. Germline assignment: CDR1 MDHEN and CDR2 SYDVKM. V lost 2 bases, J lost 8 bases, and 9 bases lay in between. CDR3 coding DNA: TGTGCCAGCAGTTTAGTCCGGCAGGAAGCTTTCTTT. It yields the protein CASSLVRQEAFF.

The chain links TRBV28 to TRBJ1-6, with D perhaps matching TRBD1 (6 bases). The V end lost 7 bases, the J end lost 12 bases, and 13 bases lay between the germline ends. This CDR3 region has 12 residues. Germline V gene lookup returns CDR1 MDHEN and CDR2 SYDVKM. This chain's CDR3 is CASTAGVEPLHF. CDR3 sequence (DNA): TGTGCCAGCACCGCAGGGGTTGAACCCCTCCACTTT.

The chain couples TRBV28 to TRBJ1-1; D perhaps matches TRBD1 (6 bases). The CDR3 contains 17 residues. The ends were cut back, 3 bases at V and 5 bases at J, with 22 bases in the middle. The germline gives CDR1 MDHEN, CDR2 SYDVKM. The CDR3 coding sequence is TGTGCCAGCAGTTTGGAGGGCAGGGGTCGAGACAGTACTGAAGCTTTCTTT. It encodes CASSLEGRGRDSTEAFF.

The V call is TRBV7-9, the J call TRBJ2-1, with unresolved D. This CDR3 is built from 13 residues. Germline V CDR1 and CDR2: SEHNR, FQNEAQ (reference sequence). Trimming took 8 bases from V and 4 from J, leaving 12 bases between them. CDR3 sequence (DNA): TGTGCCAGCGTTCCTTGGGGATACAATGAGCAGTTCTTC. Amino acids: CASVPWGYNEQFF.

The chain uses TRBV5-1 and TRBJ1-1, with D perhaps matching TRBD1 (6 bases). Deletions cut 0 bases from V and 4 bases from J, with 13 bases between. Germline V gene lookup returns CDR1 SGHRS and CDR2 YFSETQ. The CDR3 is made up of 15 amino acids. Written as DNA, the CDR3 is TGCGCCAGCAGCTTGGCTCGGGGGCCAAGCACTGAAGCTTTCTTT. Translated: CASSLARGPSTEAFF.

The sample holds a few counts of this clone. The genes are TRBV19 and TRBJ1-3; D call uncertain. Trimming shortened V by 4 bases and J by 3 bases, and 4 bases separated the two germline ends. The CDR3 covers 12 residues. The germline V gene encodes CDR1 LNHDA and CDR2 SQIVND (reference sequence). The CDR3 here is CASSTLGNTIYF. The CDR3 DNA reads as TGTGCCAGTAGTACCCTTGGAAACACCATATATTTT.

The rearrangement uses TRBV9 and TRBJ1-2; maybe TRBD1 (5 bases). This CDR3 is built from 15 residues. In germline, CDR1 is SGDLS, CDR2 YYNGEE. The V gene lost 0 bases and the J gene lost 3 bases, with 12 bases spanning the gap. CDR3 DNA sequence: TGTGCCAGCAGCGTAGGGGACGGAGGGGACTATGGCTACACCTTC. Its translation is CASSVGDGGDYGYTF.

This clone was detected only once. This chain connects TRBV25-1 to TRBJ2-5; 9 bases agree with TRBD1. CDR3 length: 15 amino acids. The V gene end was trimmed by 3 bases and the J gene end by 5 bases; junction bases not matched to a gene: 7. Looked up from germline, CDR1 is MGHDK and CDR2 is SYGVNS. Here the CDR3 reads CASSDTGGAGETQYF. CDR3 DNA sequence: TGTGCCAGCAGTGACACAGGGGGCGCGGGGGAGACCCAGTACTTC.

DNA for the CDR3: TGTGCCAGCAGCTATAAGGGTGGTGACACTGAAGCTTTCTTT. It is translated as CASSYKGGDTEAFF. The V call is TRBV7-2, the J call TRBJ1-1; no definite D call. Looked up from germline, CDR1 is SGHTA and CDR2 is FQGNSA. CDR3 length: 14 residues. The V end was cut by 4 bases, the J end by 3 bases, with 12 bases between. The full variable domain, rest sourced from reference TRBV7-2 and TRBJ1-1, is GAGVSQSPSNKVTEKGKDVELRCDPISGHTALYWYRQSLGQGLEFLIYFQGNSAPDKSGLPSDRFSAERTGGSVSTLTIQRTQQEDSAVYLCASSYKGGDTEAFFGQGTRLTVV.

This clone was seen a handful of times. This rearrangement joins TRBV18 to TRBJ1-3; 9 bases align to TRBD1. V was clipped by 4 bases and J by 7 bases; unmatched bases: 2. CDR1 and CDR2 from the germline V gene are KGHSH and LQKENI. The CDR3 has 13 residues. The CDR3 sequence is CASSQGQGNTIYF. Written as DNA, the CDR3 is TGTGCCAGCTCACAGGGACAGGGCAACACCATATATTTT.

As regards this clone: The sample holds other DNA sequences that translate to the same CDR3. The chain joins TRBV5-1 to TRBJ1-3, with D hard to call. Germline CDR1 reads SGHRS; CDR2 reads YFSETQ. V shed 0 bases and J shed 3 bases, with 7 bases lying between them. The CDR3 consists of 14 residues. The CDR3 sequence: CASSLGSSGNTIYF. The CDR3 bases are TGCGCCAGCAGCTTGGGGTCCAGTGGAAACACCATATATTTT.

The sample holds a few counts of this clone. The identical CDR3 is also encoded by other nucleotide sequences in the sample. The gene calls are TRBV5-1 and TRBJ1-1, with D possibly being TRBD1 (6 bases). CDR1 and CDR2 (germline): SGHRS, YFSETQ. V was shortened by 4 bases and J by 0 bases, with 10 bases between the two germline ends. This CDR3 spans 14 amino acids. CDR3 loop: CASSSGQLNTEAFF. The CDR3 nucleotides are TGCGCCAGCAGCAGCGGACAGCTGAACACTGAAGCTTTCTTT.

The chain has TRBV2 and TRBJ2-7; a weak D match, TRBD1 (6 bases). CDR3 length: 12 residues. Trimming stripped 5 bases from V and 3 bases from J, with 8 bases between. Germline lookup yields CDR1 SNHLY and CDR2 FYNNEI. The CDR3 DNA reads as TGTGCCAGCAGTCGGGACATCTACGAGCAGTACTTC. Amino acids: CASSRDIYEQYF.

This chain links TRBV5-1 with TRBJ2-4, with D tentatively TRBD2 (7 bases). The CDR3 loop spans 16 amino acids. Deletions cut 4 bases from V and 0 bases from J, with 14 bases between. CDR1 and CDR2 from the germline V gene are SGHRS and YFSETQ. CDR3 sequence reads: CASSSGTQLAKNIQYF. Written as DNA, the CDR3 is TGCGCCAGCAGCAGCGGGACACAACTAGCCAAAAACATTCAGTACTTC.

V usage is TRBV28 and J usage is TRBJ2-5; D may be TRBD1 or TRBD2 (5 bases each). The V end lost 2 bases, the J end lost 5 bases, and 12 bases lay between the germline ends. CDR1 is MDHEN and CDR2 is SYDVKM in the germline V gene. The CDR3 has 14 amino acids. CDR3 region: CASSLIGGEETQYF. As DNA, the CDR3 is TGTGCCAGCAGTTTAATTGGGGGAGAGGAGACCCAGTACTTC.

The chain is built from TRBV7-2 and TRBJ2-1, with a tentative D call TRBD1 (5 bases). Trimming took off 5 bases at V and 0 bases at J, with 20 bases between the two ends. Germline-derived CDR1 and CDR2 are SGHTA and FQGNSA. The CDR3 loop spans 18 amino acids. Here the CDR3 DNA reads TGTGCCAGCAGCCCAAGGGGAACGCGGTCCCACTCCTACAATGAGCAGTTCTTC. As protein: CASSPRGTRSHSYNEQFF.

The genes are TRBV7-4 and TRBJ2-4; tentatively, D is TRBD1 or TRBD2 (6 bases each). Germline assignment: CDR1 SGHVT and CDR2 SQSDAQ. The V and J ends lost 6 bases and 5 bases respectively, with 23 bases between them. This CDR3 is built from 17 residues. CDR3 residues: CASSQDLGGSSQNIQYF. The CDR3 DNA is TGTGCCAGCAGTCAGGATCTGGGGGGCTCTAGCCAAAACATTCAGTACTTC. Supplemented by reference TRBV7-4 and TRBJ2-4, the full variable domain reads GAGVSQSPRYKVAKRGRDVALRCDSISGHVTLYWYRQTLGQGSEVLTYSQSDAQRDKSGRPSGRFSAERPERSVSTLKIQRTEQGDSAVYLCASSQDLGGSSQNIQYFGAGTRLSVL.